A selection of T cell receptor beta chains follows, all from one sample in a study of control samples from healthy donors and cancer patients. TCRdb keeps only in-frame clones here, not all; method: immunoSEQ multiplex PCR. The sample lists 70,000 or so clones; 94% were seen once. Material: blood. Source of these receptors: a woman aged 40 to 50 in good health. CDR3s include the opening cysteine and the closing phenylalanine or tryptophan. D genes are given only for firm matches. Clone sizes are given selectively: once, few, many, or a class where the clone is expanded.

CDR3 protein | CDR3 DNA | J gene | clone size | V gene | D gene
CASSLTGGYQETQYF | TGTGCCAGCAGCTTAACGGGGGGGTACCAAGAGACCCAGTACTTC | TRBJ2-5 | - | TRBV7-8 | TRBD2
CASSSPTGGMNTEAFF | TGTGCCAGCAGCAGTCCGACAGGGGGCATGAACACTGAAGCTTTCTTT | TRBJ1-1 | - | TRBV7-8 | TRBD1
CAISDWGVRNQPQHF | TGTGCCATCAGTGATTGGGGGGTACGCAATCAGCCCCAGCATTTT | TRBJ1-5 | - | TRBV10-3 | -
CASSQVYMVQETQYF | TGTGCCAGCAGCCAGGTCTATATGGTCCAAGAGACCCAGTACTTC | TRBJ2-5 | - | TRBV3-1/TRBV3-2 | -
CASSYSTLSFGGYTF | TGTGCCAGCAGTTACTCGACCCTAAGTTTCGGTGGCTACACCTTC | TRBJ1-2 | - | TRBV6-5 | -
CASSLANQPQHF | TGTGCCAGCAGTTTAGCAAATCAGCCCCAGCATTTT | TRBJ1-5 | once | TRBV12-3/TRBV12-4 | -
CASSSGTTAEKLFF | TGTGCCAGCAGTTCAGGAACCACAGCTGAAAAACTGTTTTTT | TRBJ1-4 | - | TRBV7-9 | -
CSVEGSENYGYTF | TGCAGCGTTGAGGGCAGTGAGAACTATGGCTACACCTTC | TRBJ1-2 | - | TRBV29-1 | -
CAISESGGRENEKLFF | TGTGCCATCAGTGAGTCCGGGGGCCGTGAAAATGAAAAACTGTTTTTT | TRBJ1-4 | - | TRBV10-3 | -
CASTMERGQGGYTF | TGTGCCAGTACTATGGAAAGGGGCCAAGGTGGCTACACCTTC | TRBJ1-2 | - | TRBV19 | -
CASSQDWGTGGAQGYTF | TGCGCCAGCAGCCAAGATTGGGGGACAGGGGGCGCACAGGGCTACACCTTC | TRBJ1-2 | - | TRBV4-1 | TRBD1
CSVNYRGRSTDTQYF | TGCAGCGTTAACTACAGGGGGAGAAGCACAGATACGCAGTATTTT | TRBJ2-3 | - | TRBV29-1 | TRBD1
CASSIVGGSTEAFF | TGTGCCAGTAGTATAGTCGGGGGGAGCACTGAAGCTTTCTTT | TRBJ1-1 | - | TRBV19 | -
CASSQDWLAGGVYNEQFF | TGTGCCAGCAGCCAAGATTGGCTAGCGGGGGGGGTATACAATGAGCAGTTCTTC | TRBJ2-1 | - | TRBV14 | TRBD2
CASSQEPAPNSPLHF | TGTGCCAGCAGCCAAGAACCAGCGCCTAATTCACCCCTCCACTTT | TRBJ1-6 | - | TRBV3-1/TRBV3-2 | -
CAIADYRGNGYTF | TGTGCCATCGCAGATTACAGGGGTAATGGCTACACCTTC | TRBJ1-2 | - | TRBV10-3 | TRBD1
CAISGRQVNTGELFF | TGTGCCATCAGTGGAAGACAGGTTAACACCGGGGAGCTGTTTTTT | TRBJ2-2 | once | TRBV10-3 | -
CASSSDRGRRPQHF | TGTGCCAGCAGCTCCGACAGGGGGCGCAGGCCCCAGCATTTT | TRBJ1-5 | few | TRBV7-6 | TRBD1
CAWSVNTEAFF | TGTGCCTGGAGTGTGAACACTGAAGCTTTCTTT | TRBJ1-1 | - | TRBV30 | -
CAWSRRGYGYTF | TGTGCCTGGAGTAGGAGGGGCTATGGCTACACCTTC | TRBJ1-2 | - | TRBV30 | -
CSVDLAVSTEAFF | TGCAGCGTTGATTTGGCAGTGAGCACTGAAGCTTTCTTT | TRBJ1-1 | - | TRBV29-1 | -
CASSIEPWTGGGETQYF | TGTGCCAGTAGTATAGAGCCCTGGACAGGGGGAGGTGAGACCCAGTACTTC | TRBJ2-5 | - | TRBV19 | TRBD1